This TCR beta chain appears in the sequencing data of a study of T cell responses to AZD1222 COVID-19 vaccine. General study findings and limits: In a largely white British group with more females than males, clonal diversity was possibly underestimated.

Assay: immunoSEQ multiplex PCR; the TCRdb copy retains only in-frame clones and omits some. The profile shows roughly 130,000 clones, about 90% of them singletons. In regard to this clone: The antigen is not known.

V lost 3 bases, J lost 6 bases, and 15 bases lay in between. This CDR3 spans 15 amino acids. Per germline, CDR1 SGHRS and CDR2 YFSETQ. The sequence was collected from an adult who received the MenACWY meningococcal vaccine as a control. The chain has TRBV5-1 and TRBJ2-2; maybe TRBD2 (6 bases). This specimen was peripheral blood, taken 28 days after the second dose of the MenACWY control vaccine. CDR3 coding DNA: TGCGCCAGCAGCTACGATGGGACTCCCTCCGGGGAGCTGTTTTTT. Encoded protein: CASSYDGTPSGELFF.